Listed here is a single T cell receptor (beta chain). Antigen: not known. TCRdb keeps only in-frame clones here, not all; method: immunoSEQ multiplex PCR. The profile covers roughly 29,000 clones, with roughly nine tenths appearing a single time and 20% to 25% taken by the ten largest. The sample is drawn from a study of chemoradiotherapy in HPV16-positive cancers. The overall study: Candidate HPV-specific T-cell clones and common TCR motifs came from functional assays in a couple of HPV16-positive patients. Study-level findings and limits: Non-HPV-specific T cells did not expand in tumors during treatment, whereas candidate HPV-specific clones and E7-related motifs did. The functional HPV-specific definition rests on just a couple of HPV16-positive patients. For HPV16-positive patients, expanding HPV-responsive T cells associated with longer recurrence-free survival.

Germline CDR1 reads SGHRS; CDR2 reads YFSETQ. The junction had 5 bases not matched to a gene; V was cut back by 4 bases and J by 0 bases. This CDR3 is built from 15 residues. The receptor's source is a human donor with HPV-associated anogenital cancer. The chain links TRBV5-1 to TRBJ2-7; 9 bases are shared with TRBD1. The starting material was blood, obtained from a patient who underwent chemoradiotherapy. Here the CDR3 reads CASSPSDRGSYEQYF. The CDR3 region has the DNA TGCGCCAGCAGCCCCTCGGACAGGGGCTCCTACGAGCAGTACTTC.